Shown below are 10 T cell receptor beta chains from a single sample sequenced in a study of blood T cell repertoires in COVID-19. TCRdb's copy holds only in-frame clones and misses some; the assay was immunoSEQ multiplex PCR. The table shows tens of thousands of clones, with over 75% occurring only once. Material: peripheral blood. These receptors came from a woman aged 60 to 75 with active COVID-19.

This clone has just one count. This chain connects TRBV29-1 to TRBJ2-7; D is possibly TRBD1 (6 bases). The CDR3 spans 16 residues. Germline V lookup: CDR1 SQVTM, CDR2 ANQGSEA. V was pared by 1 base and J by 2 bases, with 18 bases between. CDR3: CSVEGLTEQGPYEQYF. CDR3 coding DNA: TGCAGCGTTGAAGGTTTAACGGAACAGGGACCCTACGAGCAGTACTTC.

The chain links TRBV4-1 to TRBJ2-5; 8 nucleotides line up with TRBD2. The CDR3 consists of 16 residues. With V trimmed by 3 bases and J by 5 bases, 11 bases remained unmatched. CDR1 and CDR2 (germline): MGHRA, YSYEKL. As DNA, the CDR3 is TGCGCCAGCAGCCACCGAGGACGGGAGGGCCAGGAGACCCAGTACTTC. Protein product: CASSHRGREGQETQYF.

The chain uses TRBV9 and TRBJ1-2; D not certain. The V gene lost 0 bases and the J gene lost 6 bases, with 15 bases spanning the gap. This CDR3 has 15 residues. In germline, CDR1 is SGDLS, CDR2 YYNGEE. The DNA for the CDR3 is TGTGCCAGCAGCGTAGCTCCCGGGATAATCCATGGCTACACCTTC. Protein product: CASSVAPGIIHGYTF.

The V and J genes are TRBV3-1 (or the pseudogene TRBV3-2) and TRBJ1-6, with 10 bases fitting TRBD1. V lost 4 bases, J lost 12 bases, and 9 bases stayed unmatched. The CDR3 length is 15 residues. The germline gives CDR1 LGHDT, CDR2 YNNKEL (reference sequence). The CDR3 nucleotides read TGTGCCAGCAGCCCGATAGCCGGGACAGGGGAACCCCTCCACTTT. It is translated as CASSPIAGTGEPLHF.

The rearrangement joins TRBV4-3 to TRBJ2-7; D may be TRBD2 (6 bases). The CDR3 has 15 residues. CDR1 is LGHNA and CDR2 is YSLEER in the germline V gene. V was trimmed by 0 bases and J by 3 bases, leaving 12 bases between them. CDR3 in amino acids: CASSQEVGRFYEQYF. CDR3 coding DNA: TGCGCCAGCAGCCAAGAGGTGGGGAGGTTCTACGAGCAGTACTTC.

The rearrangement uses TRBV9 and TRBJ2-5, with D possibly being TRBD1 (5 bases). The V gene lost 4 bases and the J gene lost 2 bases, with 12 bases spanning the gap. The germline CDR1 and CDR2 sequences are SGDLS and YYNGEE. The CDR3 length is 14 residues. In nucleotides, the CDR3 is TGTGCCAGCAGCATACGGCAGGGACAAGAGACCCAGTACTTC. Translated, it gives CASSIRQGQETQYF.

The chain combines TRBV5-4 with TRBJ2-7; TRBD1 aligns across 7 bases. V lost 0 bases to trimming and J lost 5 bases; unmatched junction nucleotides: 5. The CDR3 loop spans 14 amino acids. Germline V gene sequence: CDR1 SGHNT, CDR2 YYREEE (reference sequence). The CDR3 loop is CASSLGQGTHEQYF. CDR3 bases: TGTGCCAGCAGCTTGGGACAGGGAACCCACGAGCAGTACTTC.

The J gene is TRBJ1-2, the V gene TRBV6-1, with 8 bases lining up with TRBD1. The J segment lost 7 bases and the V segment lost 6 bases, leaving 10 bases of the junction unmatched. The CDR3 is 14 residues long. Germline assignment: CDR1 MNHNS and CDR2 SASEGT. The CDR3: CASSRLGQGGGYTF. In DNA, the CDR3 is TGTGCCAGCAGCCGACTTGGACAGGGAGGTGGCTACACCTTC.

This clone was observed a handful of times. The chain carries TRBV19 and TRBJ2-2, with D maybe TRBD1 (6 bases). With 3 bases removed from V and 0 bases from J, the gap between germline ends came to 11 bases. The CDR3 sequence is 16 residues long. Germline CDR1 LNHDA, CDR2 SQIVND (reference sequence). The CDR3 sequence: CASSISGTTNTGELFF. DNA for the CDR3: TGTGCCAGTAGTATTTCCGGGACAACGAACACCGGGGAGCTGTTTTTT.

In its sample, this clone was seen once. The chain combines TRBV6-1 with TRBJ2-2, with a possible D match to TRBD1 (6 bases). The germline CDR1 and CDR2 sequences are MNHNS and SASEGT. The CDR3 loop spans 15 amino acids. The V end was cut by 3 bases, the J end by 7 bases, with 15 bases between. CDR3 nucleotide sequence: TGTGCCAGCAGTGATGGGACAATAGCGATCGGGGAGCTGTTTTTT. This translates into CASSDGTIAIGELFF.